This paragraph reports one TCR beta chain. No cognate antigen has been identified for it. No qualities accompany the bases; no much larger clone lies one base away. Systemically healthy Caucasian individuals from Russia, around 39 in total and aged roughly 6 to 100 years, were included as donors. About 9.1 milliliters of peripheral blood were collected from each donor into EDTA-treated Vacutainer tubes. Ficoll-Paque density-gradient centrifugation was used to isolate PBMCs, with at least 7 million per sample. Trizol reagent was used to extract total RNA from the PBMCs, yielding at least 5.5 micrograms per sample. Naive CD45RAhigh/CD27high T cell percentages were measured by flow cytometry on a PBMC aliquot from every donor. The data were obtained in a study of blood T cells in healthy people across ages (dated by TCRdb to between 2015 and 2017). Turning to the overall study: In model experiments, template switching captured about one uniquely barcoded TCR beta cDNA molecule for every two T cells. The donors were divided into four age groups: young (average about 16 years), middle-aged (under 40), aged (about 60) and long-lived (roughly 88). Using deep sequencing normalized with unique cDNA molecular identifiers, the study measured how TCR beta repertoire diversity changes with age. To avoid experimental bias, donors of different ages were distributed randomly across sequencing lanes. The study analyzed two additional independent replicas of 1 million unique cDNA reads from the same blood draw for two donors, one aged 18 to 30 and one aged 80 or older.

Per the germline V gene, SGHVS is the CDR1 and FNYEAQ is the CDR2. From the cysteine up to the phenylalanine, the CDR3 has a length of 17 residues. The sequence is cut down to CDR3 DNA, 51 bases in frame from base 1. At the junction V is shortened by 1 base and J by 6 bases, with 22 bases in between. Broader findings and caveats from the paper: As age increased, observed TCR beta diversity per million T cells dropped in a roughly linear way, and a significant reduction was already evident by age 40. Donor CMV infection status was unknown, potentially confounding age-related changes in expanded clonotypes. Compared with the aged group, more naive CD4+ T cells, fewer expanded clones and increased TCR diversity were shown by the long-lived group, suggesting age selection. Estimates of total diversity based on one million sequenced T cells were regarded as lower bounds and as underestimates. There was a strong correlation between observed TCR beta diversity and the percentage of naive T cells measured by flow cytometry. Because profiling used bulk unsorted PBMCs, naive and antigen-experienced compartments could not be compared conclusively.

The library was obtained by 5' RACE. Sequenced on an Illumina HiSeq 2500. The second PCR ran for roughly 7 to 12 cycles and used a J-beta primer mix along with a sample-barcoded 5' primer. Each TCR beta cDNA molecule received a unique molecular identifier from a template-switch 5' adaptor carrying 12 random nucleotides. Each sample yielded at least 2.5 million CDR3-containing paired-end reads. First-strand cDNA was synthesized from all RNA with the Mint cDNA synthesis kit, primed by a TRBC-specific oligonucleotide. Following uracil-DNA glycosylase treatment, all cDNA underwent a first 18-cycle PCR with the universal primers M1SS and BC2_uni_R. The authors' analysis ran thus. For normalization, 1 million high-quality reads were randomly selected from each sample, with every read carrying a distinct molecular identifier. Instead of being binned into consensus sequences, reads that shared molecular identifiers were thrown out. CDR3 identification, clonotype clustering and error correction used MiTCR with a Q25 quality threshold and the strictest error-elimination algorithm. A nonparametric unseen species model with Euler transformation was used to estimate lower-bound total TCR beta diversity. TCRdb itself trimmed the public reads at Q25 with fastp, ran MiXCR and retained productive beta chains. One record per CDR3 amino acid sequence lists the most common genes and DNA. In this record, the V and J calls reflect TCRdb's handling and not the investigators' own analysis. This sample comprises more than 650,000 distinct CDR3 sequences, about 53% of them detected only once. The top ten clonotypes cover roughly two fifths of the sample.

The sequenced sample was blood. The receptor's source is an elderly man in good health. The chain couples TRBV7-6 to TRBJ2-7; TRBD1 could be the D gene, as 7 bases match. Here is the DNA: TGTGCCAGCAGCTTAGGGTTAGCGGTAGGGGGCGAAGGCGAGCAGTACTTC. Its coded protein is CASSLGLAVGGEGEQYF.